This TCR beta chain was recorded in a study of response to subunit inactivated influenza vaccine. V lost 5 bases and J 8 bases, leaving 16 bases between the germline ends. There are 14 residues in the CDR3. This clonotype was counted between two and nine times. No antigen is known for it. Overall study findings and caveats: Authors suggested each seasonal flu vaccination may recruit only limited numbers of new T cells.

TCRdb passed the RT-PCR reads through MiXCR, listing each CDR3 protein once. Of 500,000 to 600,000 distinct CDR3 sequences in the sample, roughly 13% were seen once. The clonotype was recovered from a man over 45 who received an inactivated influenza vaccine. The sample was PBMCs from blood, taken more than 35 days after vaccination. The rearrangement joins TRBV12-3 or TRBV12-4 to TRBJ2-1; D is unclear. The CDR3 loop is CASSLQSTGDEQFF. DNA of the CDR3: TGTGCCAGCAGTCTCCAATCTACCGGCGATGAGCAGTTCTTC.